The following is a T cell receptor (beta chain) sequence with its context. The target of this receptor is not known. The input lacks base qualities; no much larger clone sits a single base away. This sample is part of a study of brain T cells in children with intractable seizures (dated by TCRdb to about 2021). For the wider study: Resected brain tissue from 53 pediatric epilepsy surgery cases was initially screened for immune gene transcripts with a NanoString immunology panel. About 65% of the 12 selected surgery cases also had pre-surgery blood sequenced, which left four cases with brain tissue only. Study-level results and caveats: Sequencing depth differed between pre- and post-surgery blood, so clones missing from the pre-surgery sample may reflect undersampling. The patients' HCMV serostatus was not known, and viral specificity was inferred solely from CDR3 sequence similarity.

The label giving this sample's time point can be read as: blood from clinic visit 5 months post-surgery; TSC patient then seizure free. The surgery cases with the highest brain T cell transcript signatures were chosen for TCR beta chain sequencing of brain tissue, and also of blood when blood was available. Before surgery, the patients had been given at least one anti-epileptic drug. TCR-sequenced patients were children with drug-resistant epilepsy due to tuberous sclerosis complex, focal cortical dysplasia, Rasmussen encephalitis or hemimegalencephaly. Bulk genomic DNA was extracted from unsorted brain tissue and whole blood with the Monarch genomic DNA purification kit. The immunoSEQ assay was used to generate TCR beta chain sequences from genomic DNA. As for how the authors treated the data: CDR3 sequences that did not begin with the conserved framework cysteine at position 104 were removed manually. To get clonality, the normalized Shannon's Diversity Index was subtracted from one, giving values from 0 (maximal diversity) to 1 (oligoclonal). Chi-squared comparison-of-proportions tests were used to check whether the frequency of the same CDR3 differed between samples, for example brain versus blood. Public clonotypes were found through immuneACCESS searches, while the VDJdb browser was used to judge similarity to known antiviral clonotypes. TCRdb obtained this table from immuneACCESS and retained in-frame rearrangements with V and J assigned. These tables miss some clones; where compared with another copy, unresolved V genes account for less than half of the shortfall, and the remainder is unexplained. The V and J calls and clone size were taken over from that table, and D and trimming were inferred from the DNA. The sample table contains hundreds of thousands of clones; only one count was recorded for 93% of them. 5.7% of the sample lies in the top ten.

The germline ends are 10 bases apart after V is trimmed by 5 bases and J by 0 bases. CDR3 length: 14 amino acids, cysteine to phenylalanine. The retained sequence is limited to the CDR3, 42 bases, with the frame set at the first base. The germline V gene (reference sequence) gives CDR1 as LNHDA and CDR2 as SQIVND. The specimen comprised peripheral blood, sampled 4 to 5 months after surgery. This chain is built from TRBV19 and TRBJ1-2, and the D gene may be TRBD1, 5 bases matching. This receptor was obtained from a boy younger than two with tuberous sclerosis and intractable seizures. This receptor carries the CDR3 CASSQGSSNYGYTF. The bases are TGTGCCAGTAGTCAGGGATCCTCTAACTATGGCTACACCTTC.